This T cell receptor beta chain was observed in a study of cytomegalovirus exposure and HLA in healthy donors (dated by TCRdb to between 2016 and 2019). At the level of the whole study: In an earlier analysis of approximately 500 of the donors, approximately 300 Gb of sequence data and 117 million unique TCR beta sequences from 150 million to 200 million T cells were reported. Roughly 290 gigabases of sequencing data and tens of millions of unique TCR sequences made up an early release that covered over 550 HLA-typed donors. Of the approximately 400 genotyped donors, roughly 80% were placed in the genetic ancestry cluster associated with self-reported Caucasian donors. The study aimed to test whether signatures of past pathogen exposure could be identified by cataloging public T cell receptors. Using immunosequencing, the study profiled T cell repertoires from about 650 subjects and related those repertoires to cytomegalovirus serostatus. Along with the approximately 600-subject first cohort, a separate validation cohort of approximately 110 different subjects was used. To predict cytomegalovirus infection status, the study combined high-throughput TCR immunosequencing, statistical association of individual TCRs with disease status, and machine learning. In a later analysis, previously published TCR beta repertoires from several hundred donors were re-analyzed and high-resolution HLA genotyping was added so that TCR occurrence patterns could be studied. The later analysis used no new phenotypic data to find candidate immune exposures, relying instead on TCR beta sequences and their occurrence across donors. To decide whether each TCR beta V gene segment behaved as functional or pseudogenic, an earlier analysis of fewer than 750 of the donors relied on high-throughput TCR beta sequencing. Donor age, sex, ethnicity and CMV serostatus were collected together with the repertoire data. Genome-wide SNP genotypes for about 55% of the roughly 670 donors were used in a later genetic analysis, which treated that subset as a discovery cohort. All discovery cohort repertoires had been generated using a single sequencing platform. Class I and class II HLA loci were covered by the typing at four-digit resolution. Typing coverage differed by locus: A, B, C, DRB1 and DQB1 were typed in roughly 620-640 donors, DQA1 in about 500, DPA1 in 606, and DPB1 in roughly 470. Four or five DR-DQ haplotypes were treated as single units for association and clustering because of strong linkage in the cohort. Among around 400 genotyped donors of the cohort, an average of approximately 240,000 unique TCR beta nucleotide sequences was sequenced per donor, of which roughly 17% were non-productive.

The method behind the library was the immunoSEQ multiplex PCR assay. For the multiplex PCR, a mixture combining 60 forward primers for TCR Vbeta segments and 13 reverse primers for TCR Jbeta segments was used. A multiplex PCR assay on genomic DNA amplified the CDR3 region of rearranged TCR beta genes. The amplified TCR beta libraries were sequenced on the Illumina HiSeq System as 87-base-pair reads. The original methods were these. A later analysis tallied approximately 87 million unique TCR beta chains across the 650 to 750 repertoires, and some 10 million of those chains were shared by two or more donors. A nearest-neighbor algorithm error-corrected the raw reads and collapsed the reads into unique sequences, merging closely related sequences to remove PCR and sequencing errors. To assign V, D and J gene segments, CDR3 sequences were aligned to IMGT reference sequences. For a sequence to be retained, at least a six-nucleotide match to both a V gene segment and a J gene segment was required. Rearrangements were called productive when the CDR3 lacked stop codons and stayed in frame with V and J; all others were non-productive. CDR3 was defined by IMGT convention, running from the second conserved V-encoded cysteine to the conserved J-encoded phenylalanine. The earlier analysis of some 540 of the donors excluded any sequence lacking an unambiguous match to a single V gene segment. In an earlier analysis of around 590 of the donors, a V segment was called functional when productive rearrangements were above 56.7%, and segregating when the standard deviation between donors exceeded 5%. A statistical classification framework was built to diagnose cytomegalovirus status from the catalog of TCR beta chain sequences. In a later analysis, V and J genes were assigned by comparing TCR nucleotide sequences against IMGT/GENE-DB human TR gene sequences. Using the TCRdist pipeline, a later analysis assigned CDR3 sequences along with most-parsimonious VDJ recombination scenarios. In a later analysis, every TCR beta chain was defined by the combination of its CDR3 amino acid sequence and its V-gene family, and reads without a unique V-gene family were dropped. As a way to deal with suspected cross-contamination and a sequencing artifact, a later analysis dropped approximately 590 nucleotide sequences that were highly shared and had low generation probability. In a later analysis, a clonal expansion index was calculated for each public chain from normalized within-repertoire ranks of inferred template counts. In a later analysis, generation probabilities were computed using a VDJ recombination model fitted to out-of-frame rearrangements, and the results were checked against IGoR. Hypergeometric tests were used in a later analysis to score TCR-TCR, TCR-HLA and TCR-CMV co-occurrence, with a repertoire-size bias correction applied to the TCR pairs. False discovery rates were estimated in a later analysis by permuting HLA or CMV assignments 20 times. In a later analysis, co-occurring TCRs were grouped with DBSCAN, and TCRdist sequence similarity was added when clustering was performed within HLA-allele-positive subsets. For co-occurrence clustering, repertoires with fewer than 30,000 or more than 120,000 public chains were excluded, along with about five repertoires with anomalous nucleotide sharing. The immuneACCESS repertoire file appears here via TCRdb, limited to in-frame rearrangements. These files lack a portion of the clones; in checked studies, under half of the deficit traces to unresolved V genes, and the cause of the others is not known. The V and J calls and clone size were taken over from that table, and D and trimming were inferred from the DNA. In all, the sample holds roughly 62,000 clones, and about 72% of those were seen once. Approximately 3.4% of the sample lies in the top ten.

Broader findings and caveats from the paper: A further reported finding was that TCR beta sequences accurately predicted the HLA-A and HLA-B alleles for most subjects in the first cohort. A group of highly shared sequence variants was considered likely to be a technical artifact of the sequencing pipeline. The classifier was reported to diagnose cytomegalovirus status with high specificity and sensitivity in both the original cohort and the validation cohort. Broadly in line with IMGT annotations, most TCR beta V segments showed up in productive rearrangements about 87% or about 30% of the time in an earlier analysis of a few hundred of the donors. Over 15 rarely observed V segments, including chromosome 9 orphons, were excluded from the earlier analysis of several hundred of the donors because counts were too low. In a later analysis, most CMV-associated TCR beta chains were found to appear HLA-restricted, with HLA associations seemingly driven largely by CMV exposure. Across donors, most TCR sequences were observed very rarely, whereas some public TCRs were present in many individuals. Several of the top co-occurrence clusters appeared to be linked to parvovirus B19, influenza, CMV and Epstein-Barr virus, according to a later analysis. A later analysis associated 15,000 to 20,000 TCR beta sequences with specific HLA alleles at a false discovery rate of 0.05. The authors suggested that the approach could potentially be generalized to other disease states and immunological phenotypes. In a later genetic analysis, a missense DCLRE1C variant was associated with V-gene and J-gene trimming of TCR beta chains, and the association was replicated in an independent cohort. Linkage disequilibrium might explain the correlated functional status among segregating V segments, but an unknown experimental factor could not be ruled out. In vitro tests confirmed that a few of the cytomegalovirus-associated TCR beta chains recognize cytomegalovirus antigens. The 87-base-pair reads could not distinguish some IMGT-functional V segments, including TRBV6-2 and TRBV6-3, so those segments were excluded. CMV serostatus was the only immune exposure information available for the cohort. Because some donors lacked HLA typing at each locus, the association tests relied only on the typed subset. A later analysis found that HLA-associated TCR beta chains were more clonally expanded and had lower generation probabilities than equally common non-associated chains. A total of 150 to 200 TCR beta chains were listed by the study as associated with cytomegalovirus. In a later genetic analysis, fewer N-insertions in productive TCRs were reported among donors in an Asian-associated ancestry cluster than the roughly 700-donor mean. The cohort was sequenced for TCR beta chains only, and without alpha or paired-chain data the features that could be detected were limited. Presence/absence analyses assumed roughly uniform sequencing depth across donors, an assumption that may not hold. When HLA alleles, especially DR and DQ, strongly co-occurred, TCR associations were difficult to assign to individual alleles. In a later analysis, the rate of TCR association differed among HLA loci, with DRB1 alleles having the most associated TCRs and HLA-C alleles having the fewest.

V is shortened by 3 bases, J by 2 bases, and the region joining them spans 8 bases. For CDR1 and CDR2, the germline V gene lists MRHNA and SNTAGT. The CDR3 numbers 14 residues from cysteine through phenylalanine. Only CDR3 DNA is held: 42 bases, read in frame from base 1. The cohort comprised fewer than 750 healthy bone marrow donors. All cohort members were sampled while nominally healthy, although unrecorded immune exposures were likely present. The donor was CMV seropositive and was included in the group of about 290 seropositive cohort members. A peripheral blood sample was collected from each donor, and TCR beta sequencing was performed on peripheral blood mononuclear cells. The Qiagen DNeasy Blood Extraction Kit was used to extract genomic DNA from the blood cell samples. This clone was counted only a few times. Its antigen target is currently unknown. No clone much larger than this one lies a single base away; base qualities are absent.

The sample was PBMCs. This sequence was found in a woman in her 40s in good health and CMV-seropositive. The receptor chain draws on TRBV6-4 and TRBJ1-5; there is no confident call for the D gene. The CDR3 corresponds to CASSEKEGNQPQHF. The sequenced DNA: TGTGCCAGCAGTGAAAAAGAGGGCAATCAGCCCCAGCATTTT.